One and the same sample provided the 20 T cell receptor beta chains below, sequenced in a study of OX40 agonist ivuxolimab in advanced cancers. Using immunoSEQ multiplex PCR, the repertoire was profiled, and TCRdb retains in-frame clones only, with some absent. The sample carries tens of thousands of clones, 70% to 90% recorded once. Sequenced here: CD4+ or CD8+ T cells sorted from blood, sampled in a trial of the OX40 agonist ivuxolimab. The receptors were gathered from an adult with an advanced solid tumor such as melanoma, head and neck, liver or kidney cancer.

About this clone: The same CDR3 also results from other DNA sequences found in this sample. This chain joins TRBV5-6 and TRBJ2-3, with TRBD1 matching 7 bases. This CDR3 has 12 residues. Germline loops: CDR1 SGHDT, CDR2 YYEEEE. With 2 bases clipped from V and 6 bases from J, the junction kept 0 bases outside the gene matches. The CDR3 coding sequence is TGTGCCAGCAGCTTAGGGGGCGATACGCAGTATTTT. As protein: CASSLGGDTQYF.

The CDR3 coding sequence is TGTGCCAGCAGCCTAACAGCTAACTATGGCTACACCTTC. It encodes CASSLTANYGYTF. The chain couples TRBV7-2 to TRBJ1-2; D is unclear. This CDR3 comprises 13 residues. V lost 5 bases, J lost 0 bases, and 7 bases lay in between. The germline gives CDR1 SGHTA, CDR2 FQGNSA. The full variable domain, completed using reference TRBV7-2 and TRBJ1-2, is GAGVSQSPSNKVTEKGKDVELRCDPISGHTALYWYRQSLGQGLEFLIYFQGNSAPDKSGLPSDRFSAERTGGSVSTLTIQRTQQEDSAVYLCASSLTANYGYTFGSGTRLTVV.

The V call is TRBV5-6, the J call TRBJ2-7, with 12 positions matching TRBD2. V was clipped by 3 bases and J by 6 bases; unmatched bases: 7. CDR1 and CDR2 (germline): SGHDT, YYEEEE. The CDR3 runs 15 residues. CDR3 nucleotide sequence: TGTGCCAGCAGCTCTTCCCTAGCGGGGGGGCGCGAGCAGTACTTC. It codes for CASSSSLAGGREQYF.

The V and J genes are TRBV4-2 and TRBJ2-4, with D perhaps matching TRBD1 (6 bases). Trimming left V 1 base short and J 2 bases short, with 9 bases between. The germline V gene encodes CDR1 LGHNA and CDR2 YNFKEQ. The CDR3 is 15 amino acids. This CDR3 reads CASSQGQGTKNIQYF. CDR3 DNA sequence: TGTGCCAGCAGCCAAGGCCAGGGGACCAAAAACATTCAGTACTTC.

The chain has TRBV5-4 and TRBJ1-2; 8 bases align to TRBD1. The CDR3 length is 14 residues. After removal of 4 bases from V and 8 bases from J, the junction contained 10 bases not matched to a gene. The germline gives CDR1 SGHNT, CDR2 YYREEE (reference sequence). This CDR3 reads CASSRMGQAPGYTF. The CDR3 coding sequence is TGTGCCAGCAGCCGCATGGGACAGGCGCCCGGCTACACCTTC.

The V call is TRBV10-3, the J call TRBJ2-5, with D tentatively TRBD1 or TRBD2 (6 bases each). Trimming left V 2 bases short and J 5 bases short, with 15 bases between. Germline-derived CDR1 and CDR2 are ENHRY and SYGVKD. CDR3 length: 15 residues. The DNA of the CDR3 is TGTGCCATCAGTGAGCGCGGGACAAACAGGGAGACCCAGTACTTC. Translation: CAISERGTNRETQYF.

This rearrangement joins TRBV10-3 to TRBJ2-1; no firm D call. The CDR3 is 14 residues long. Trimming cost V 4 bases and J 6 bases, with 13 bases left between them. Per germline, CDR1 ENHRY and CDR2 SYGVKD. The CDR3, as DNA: TGTGCCATCAGTGGGGTTGTGGGGTCCAATGAGCAGTTCTTC. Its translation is CAISGVVGSNEQFF.

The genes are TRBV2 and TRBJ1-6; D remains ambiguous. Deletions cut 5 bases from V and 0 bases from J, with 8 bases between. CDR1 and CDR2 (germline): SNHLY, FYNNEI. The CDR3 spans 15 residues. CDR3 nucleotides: TGTGCCAGCAGTCGGGAAAGCTCCTATAATTCACCCCTCCACTTT. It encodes CASSRESSYNSPLHF. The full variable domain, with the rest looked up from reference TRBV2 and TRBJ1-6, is EPEVTQTPSHQVTQMGQEVILRCVPISNHLYFYWYRQILGQKVEFLVSFYNNEISEKSEIFDDQFSVERPDGSNFTLKIRSTKLEDSAMYFCASSRESSYNSPLHFGNGTRLTVT.

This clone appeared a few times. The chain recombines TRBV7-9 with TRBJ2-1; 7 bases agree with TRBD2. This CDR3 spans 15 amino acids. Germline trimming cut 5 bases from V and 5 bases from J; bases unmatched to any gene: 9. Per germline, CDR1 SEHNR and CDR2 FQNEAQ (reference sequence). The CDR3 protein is CASSPGTIYHNEQFF. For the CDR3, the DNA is TGTGCCAGCAGCCCCGGGACTATCTACCACAATGAGCAGTTCTTC.

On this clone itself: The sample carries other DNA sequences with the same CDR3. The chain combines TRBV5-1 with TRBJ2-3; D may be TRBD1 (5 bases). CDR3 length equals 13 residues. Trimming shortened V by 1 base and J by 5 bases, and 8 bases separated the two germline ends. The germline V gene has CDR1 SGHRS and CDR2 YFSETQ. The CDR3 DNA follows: TGCGCCAGCAGCTTGCAGGGTCGAGATACGCAGTATTTT. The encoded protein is CASSLQGRDTQYF.

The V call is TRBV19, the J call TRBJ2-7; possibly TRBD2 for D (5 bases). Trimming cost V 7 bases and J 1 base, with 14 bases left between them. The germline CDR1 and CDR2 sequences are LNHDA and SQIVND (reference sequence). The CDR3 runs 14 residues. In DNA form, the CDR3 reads TGTGCCAGTAATACGGGAATCGGGTCCTACGAGCAGTACTTC. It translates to CASNTGIGSYEQYF.

The CDR3 protein is CASSLGFFWGTDSNQPQHF. Written as DNA, the CDR3 is TGTGCCAGCAGCTTGGGTTTCTTTTGGGGGACAGATAGCAATCAGCCCCAGCATTTT. The chain links TRBV5-5 to TRBJ1-5, with 7 bases identical to TRBD1. The CDR3 is 19 amino acids. CDR1 is SGHKS, CDR2 YYEKEE, per germline (reference sequence). V dropped 0 bases and J dropped 0; count of bases not matched to a gene: 12.

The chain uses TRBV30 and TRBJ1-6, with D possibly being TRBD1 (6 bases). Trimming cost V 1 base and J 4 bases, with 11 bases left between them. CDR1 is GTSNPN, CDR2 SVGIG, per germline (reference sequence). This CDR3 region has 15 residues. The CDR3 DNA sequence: TGTGCCTGGAGTGACACAGGGCAATATAATTCACCCCTCCACTTT. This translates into CAWSDTGQYNSPLHF. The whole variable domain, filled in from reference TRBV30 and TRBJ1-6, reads SQTIHQWPATLVQPVGSPLSLECTVEGTSNPNLYWYRQAAGRGLQLLFYSVGIGQISSEVPQNLSASRPQDRQFILSSKKLLLSDSGFYLCAWSDTGQYNSPLHFGNGTRLTVT.

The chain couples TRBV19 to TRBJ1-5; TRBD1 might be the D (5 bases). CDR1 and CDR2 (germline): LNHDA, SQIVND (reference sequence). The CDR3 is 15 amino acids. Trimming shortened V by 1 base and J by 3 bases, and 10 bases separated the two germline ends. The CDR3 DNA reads TGTGCCAGTAGTATAGCCAGGGTCGACAATCAGCCCCAGCATTTT. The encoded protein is CASSIARVDNQPQHF.

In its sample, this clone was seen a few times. For the CDR3, the DNA is TGTGCCAGCTCACCACTGGACAGGAGCCTCACTGAAGCTTTCTTT. As protein: CASSPLDRSLTEAFF. The chain combines TRBV18 with TRBJ1-1, with 7 bases lining up with TRBD1. The V segment lost 1 base and the J segment 4 bases; nucleotides outside the gene matches: 6. The CDR3 has 15 amino acids. Germline V gene lookup returns CDR1 KGHSH and CDR2 LQKENI.

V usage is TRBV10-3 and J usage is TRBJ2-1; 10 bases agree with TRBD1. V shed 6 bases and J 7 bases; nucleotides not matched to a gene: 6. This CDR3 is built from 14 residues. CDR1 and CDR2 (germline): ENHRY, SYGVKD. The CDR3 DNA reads TGTGCCATCAGCGGACAGGGGGATGGGAATGAGCAGTTCTTC. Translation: CAISGQGDGNEQFF.

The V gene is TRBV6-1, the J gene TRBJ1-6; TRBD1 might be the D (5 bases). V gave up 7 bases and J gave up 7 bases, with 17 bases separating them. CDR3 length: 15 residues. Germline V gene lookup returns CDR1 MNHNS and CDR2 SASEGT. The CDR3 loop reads CASISSTRGNSPLHF. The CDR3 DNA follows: TGTGCCAGCATAAGCAGCACGAGGGGAAATTCACCCCTCCACTTT.

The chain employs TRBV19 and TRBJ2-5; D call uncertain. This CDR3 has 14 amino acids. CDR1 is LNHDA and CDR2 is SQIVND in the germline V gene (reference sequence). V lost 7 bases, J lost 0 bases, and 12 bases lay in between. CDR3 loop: CASTAWENQETQYF. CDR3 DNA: TGTGCCAGTACCGCTTGGGAAAACCAAGAGACCCAGTACTTC.

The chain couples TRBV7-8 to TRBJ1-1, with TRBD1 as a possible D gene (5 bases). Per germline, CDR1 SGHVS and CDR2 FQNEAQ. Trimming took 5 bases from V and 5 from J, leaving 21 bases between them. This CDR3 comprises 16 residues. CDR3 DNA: TGTGCCAGCAGCCTAAATTCGGGCGAGGGGCGGACTGAAGCTTTCTTT. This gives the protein CASSLNSGEGRTEAFF.

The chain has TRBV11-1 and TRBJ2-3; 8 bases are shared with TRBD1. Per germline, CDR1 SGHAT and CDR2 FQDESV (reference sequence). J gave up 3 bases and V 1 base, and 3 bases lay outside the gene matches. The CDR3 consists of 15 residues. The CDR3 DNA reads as TGTGCCAGCAGCTTAGTCAGGGGGCGGACAGATACGCAGTATTTT. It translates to CASSLVRGRTDTQYF.